The 19 T cell receptor beta chains reported below all come from one sample, sequenced in a study of OX40 agonist ivuxolimab in advanced cancers. Library preparation was by the immunoSEQ multiplex PCR assay. TCRdb provides this immuneACCESS table in a form limited to in-frame rearrangements. Some clones are lacking; in checked studies, under half of them reflect an unresolved V gene, and why the rest are absent is not known. The sample table records about 42,000 clones; approximately 86% of these occur just once. The ten top clones hold around an eighth of the sample. Sequenced material: CD4+ or CD8+ T cells sorted from blood, taken in a trial of the OX40 agonist ivuxolimab. The receptor set was obtained from an adult with an advanced solid tumor such as melanoma, head and neck, liver or kidney cancer.

The chain carries TRBV10-3 and TRBJ2-7; TRBD2 might be the D (5 bases). With 0 bases removed from V and 4 bases from J, the gap between germline ends came to 25 bases. The CDR3 is 19 residues long. The germline V gene encodes CDR1 ENHRY and CDR2 SYGVKD. The CDR3 DNA reads TGTGCCATCAGTGAGTCCATAAGGAAATACCACCCTGGACTTTACGAGCAGTACTTC. Protein product: CAISESIRKYHPGLYEQYF.

This clone was detected many times. The chain joins TRBV5-4 to TRBJ1-2; D ambiguous. Per the germline V gene, CDR1 is SGHNT and CDR2 is YYREEE (reference sequence). The CDR3 is made up of 13 amino acids. Trimming stripped 2 bases from V and 8 bases from J, with 13 bases between. CDR3 in DNA: TGTGCCAGCAGCTTCCTTCCTATGGAGGGCTACACCTTC. Encoded protein: CASSFLPMEGYTF.

The chain employs TRBV2 and TRBJ1-6; 7 bases map to TRBD1. The germline V gene has CDR1 SNHLY and CDR2 FYNNEI. CDR3 size: 18 residues. V lost 6 bases and J lost 0; bases outside the gene matches: 11. CDR3 DNA: TGTGCCAGCAGCGATACAGGGGCATTCGACTCCTATAATTCACCCCTCCACTTT. It translates to CASSDTGAFDSYNSPLHF.

The rearrangement uses TRBV15 and TRBJ2-1; D is perhaps TRBD1 or TRBD2 (7 bases each). Germline CDR1 reads LNHNV; CDR2 reads YYDKDF (reference sequence). The CDR3 length is 16 residues. V was pared by 1 base and J by 7 bases, with 17 bases between. CDR3 protein: CATSRGEGALRNEQFF. CDR3 in DNA: TGTGCCACCAGCAGAGGGGAGGGGGCTTTGAGGAATGAGCAGTTCTTC.

About this clone itself: In the same sample, other DNA sequences code for this CDR3. V is TRBV4-1 and J is TRBJ2-7; TRBD1 matches at 7 bases. After removal of 1 base from V and 3 bases from J, the junction contained 3 bases not matched to a gene. Per germline, CDR1 MGHRA and CDR2 YSYEKL. This CDR3 spans 14 amino acids. DNA for the CDR3: TGCGCCAGCAGCCAAGGAACAGGGGACTACGAGCAGTACTTC. Translated: CASSQGTGDYEQYF.

With respect to this clone: Other nucleotide sequences in the sample specify the same CDR3. The CDR3 is CASSQDRANTEAFF. The CDR3 nucleotides are TGCGCCAGCAGCCAAGATAGGGCGAACACTGAAGCTTTCTTT. The genes are TRBV4-1 and TRBJ1-1; D is unclear. The CDR3 has 14 amino acids. Germline V gene lookup returns CDR1 MGHRA and CDR2 YSYEKL. Trimming pared 0 bases from V and 1 base from J, leaving 6 bases between.

This CDR3 is CASSYQPGTGNYGYTF. The CDR3 region has the DNA TGCGCCAGCAGTTATCAGCCCGGGACAGGGAACTATGGCTACACCTTC. This rearrangement joins TRBV4-1 to TRBJ1-2; 9 bases align to TRBD1. The V and J ends lost 6 bases and 2 bases, in that order; junction bases with no gene match: 10. Germline CDR1 is MGHRA and CDR2 is YSYEKL. The CDR3 is 16 amino acids.

The rearrangement joins TRBV5-6 to TRBJ2-7, with D hard to call. Germline-derived CDR1 and CDR2 are SGHDT and YYEEEE. V lost 7 bases, J lost 0 bases, and 11 bases lay in between. The CDR3 is made up of 13 amino acids. CDR3 in DNA: TGTGCCAGCCGAAAGGTGAGCTCCTACGAGCAGTACTTC. This sequence encodes CASRKVSSYEQYF.

The chain links TRBV2 to TRBJ2-7; D could derive from TRBD1 or TRBD2 (5 bases each). CDR1 and CDR2 (germline): SNHLY, FYNNEI. The V and J ends lost 6 bases and 3 bases respectively, with 9 bases between them. This CDR3 is built from 12 residues. The CDR3 DNA sequence: TGTGCCAGCAGGGGGGATATCTACGAGCAGTACTTC. This translates into CASRGDIYEQYF.

This clone was counted a single time. The chain has TRBV19 and TRBJ1-1, with D maybe TRBD1 (5 bases). The V and J ends lost 5 bases and 4 bases respectively, with 14 bases between them. The CDR3 has 14 residues. Germline values: CDR1 LNHDA, CDR2 SQIVND (reference sequence). The CDR3 here is CASSLAGGATEAFF. In nucleotides, the CDR3 is TGTGCCAGTAGTCTTGCAGGCGGGGCCACTGAAGCTTTCTTT.

The chain combines TRBV28 with TRBJ2-3; D assignment may be TRBD1 or TRBD2 (5 bases each). The length of the CDR3 is 12 residues. Per germline, CDR1 MDHEN and CDR2 SYDVKM. The V gene lost 4 bases and the J gene lost 6 bases, with 8 bases spanning the gap. The chain's CDR3 is CASSSWGDTQYF. As DNA, the CDR3 is TGTGCCAGCAGTTCCTGGGGGGATACGCAGTATTTT.

The chain uses TRBV6-5 and TRBJ1-6; D ambiguous. Per the germline V gene, CDR1 is MNHEY and CDR2 is SVGAGI. The CDR3 has 15 residues. V lost 4 bases, J lost 2 bases, and 9 bases lay in between. CDR3 DNA: TGTGCCAGCAGTTTTGACATTACCTATAATTCACCCCTCCACTTT. As protein: CASSFDITYNSPLHF.

The gene calls are TRBV7-9 and TRBJ1-1; 7 bases align to TRBD1. The germline gives CDR1 SEHNR, CDR2 FQNEAQ (reference sequence). J was trimmed by 3 bases and V by 3 bases; bases with no gene match: 7. This CDR3 spans 15 amino acids. The CDR3, as DNA: TGTGCCAGCAGCTTTCCGGGACAGTGGCACACTGAAGCTTTCTTT. Translation gives CASSFPGQWHTEAFF.

This clone was found once. V gene TRBV5-1 combines with J gene TRBJ2-5, with D perhaps being TRBD1 or TRBD2 (6 bases each). V lost 3 bases and J lost 5, with 14 bases in between. The germline CDR1 and CDR2 sequences are SGHRS and YFSETQ. This CDR3 contains 14 residues. The CDR3 spells CASSSRGGRETQYF. The CDR3 DNA follows: TGCGCCAGCAGCTCCAGGGGAGGTAGGGAGACCCAGTACTTC.

The table lists this clone with a count of one. The chain combines TRBV5-1 with TRBJ2-1; 9 bases are a match to TRBD2. Trimming at V came to 4 bases and at J to 2 bases, leaving 7 bases not matched to a gene. Germline assignment: CDR1 SGHRS and CDR2 YFSETQ. The CDR3 covers 16 residues. CDR3 bases: TGCGCCAGCAGCCCCAGTACTAGCGGGCCCTACAATGAGCAGTTCTTC. Protein product: CASSPSTSGPYNEQFF. Combining the CDR3 with reference TRBV5-1 and TRBJ2-1 gives the whole variable domain KAGVTQTPRYLIKTRGQQVTLSCSPISGHRSVSWYQQTPGQGLQFLFEYFSETQRNKGNFPGRFSGRQFSNSRSEMNVSTLELGDSALYLCASSPSTSGPYNEQFFGPGTRLTVL.

The chain has TRBV29-1 and TRBJ2-7; a weak D match, TRBD2 (5 bases). From germline, CDR1 is SQVTM and CDR2 ANQGSEA. Trimming removed 2 bases at V and 6 bases at J, with 14 bases between. CDR3 length: 13 amino acids. The DNA of the CDR3 is TGCAGCGTTGAACAGGACTCCTTCAGCGAGCAGTACTTC. Protein sequence: CSVEQDSFSEQYF.

J is TRBJ1-5 and V is TRBV15; D perhaps matches TRBD1 (6 bases). The V gene's germline CDR1 is LNHNV and CDR2 YYDKDF (reference sequence). Trimming stripped 3 bases from V and 2 bases from J, with 8 bases between. The CDR3 spans 14 residues. CDR3: CATSSYRGNQPQHF. In DNA, the CDR3 is TGTGCCACCAGCAGTTACAGGGGCAATCAGCCCCAGCATTTT.

The CDR3 region has the DNA TGTGCCAGCAGCCAAGTGGGCCCTTACAATGAGCAGTTCTTC. Protein product: CASSQVGPYNEQFF. The genes are TRBV6-1 and TRBJ2-1; D gene ambiguous. Germline values: CDR1 MNHNS, CDR2 SASEGT. Trimming cost V 6 bases and J 4 bases, with 13 bases left between them. The CDR3 extends over 14 amino acids.

The chain combines TRBV27 with TRBJ2-2, with TRBD1 as a possible D gene (6 bases). V was clipped by 2 bases and J by 2 bases, with 15 bases between them. This CDR3 contains 17 residues. CDR1 MNHEY and CDR2 SMNVEV come from the germline V gene (reference sequence). The CDR3 DNA follows: TGTGCCAGCAGTTTAATCAGGGGTCCCTTTAACACCGGGGAGCTGTTTTTT. Its protein is CASSLIRGPFNTGELFF.